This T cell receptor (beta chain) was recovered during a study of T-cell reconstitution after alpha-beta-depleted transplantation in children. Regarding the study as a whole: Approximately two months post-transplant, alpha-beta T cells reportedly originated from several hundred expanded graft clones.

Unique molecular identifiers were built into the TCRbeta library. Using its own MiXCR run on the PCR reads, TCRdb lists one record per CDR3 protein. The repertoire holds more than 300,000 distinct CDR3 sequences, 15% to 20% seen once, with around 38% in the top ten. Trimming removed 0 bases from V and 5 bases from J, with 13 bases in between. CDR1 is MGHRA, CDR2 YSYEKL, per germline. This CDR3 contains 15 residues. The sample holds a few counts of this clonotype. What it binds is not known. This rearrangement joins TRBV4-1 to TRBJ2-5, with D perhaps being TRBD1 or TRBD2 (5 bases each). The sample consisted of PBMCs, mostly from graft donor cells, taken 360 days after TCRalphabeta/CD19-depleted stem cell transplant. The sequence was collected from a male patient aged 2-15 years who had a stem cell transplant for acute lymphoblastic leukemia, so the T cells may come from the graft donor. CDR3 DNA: TGCGCCAGCAGCCAAGATCCGGGGCCGATGGAGACCCAGTACTTC. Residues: CASSQDPGPMETQYF.